This T cell receptor (beta chain) was retrieved from a study of T cell changes during pregnancy in multiple sclerosis. Profiling relied on immunoSEQ multiplex PCR, and the TCRdb table lists in-frame clones only, not all of them. Altogether some 40,000 clones are present, around 90% being singletons, with the ten largest covering 0.55% to 0.7%. This CDR3 spans 13 amino acids. Per germline, CDR1 SGHAT and CDR2 FQNNGV. The V gene lost 5 bases and the J gene lost 1 base, with 6 bases spanning the gap. This clone was found once. This clonotype was obtained from a female donor with multiple sclerosis, enrolled in a pregnancy study. This material consisted of CD4+ T cells from peripheral blood mononuclear cells, taken in the second trimester of pregnancy. The chain is built from TRBV11-2 and TRBJ1-5; no firm D call. DNA of the CDR3: TGTGCCAGCAGCAAACAAAGCAATCAGCCCCAGCATTTT. This sequence encodes CASSKQSNQPQHF.